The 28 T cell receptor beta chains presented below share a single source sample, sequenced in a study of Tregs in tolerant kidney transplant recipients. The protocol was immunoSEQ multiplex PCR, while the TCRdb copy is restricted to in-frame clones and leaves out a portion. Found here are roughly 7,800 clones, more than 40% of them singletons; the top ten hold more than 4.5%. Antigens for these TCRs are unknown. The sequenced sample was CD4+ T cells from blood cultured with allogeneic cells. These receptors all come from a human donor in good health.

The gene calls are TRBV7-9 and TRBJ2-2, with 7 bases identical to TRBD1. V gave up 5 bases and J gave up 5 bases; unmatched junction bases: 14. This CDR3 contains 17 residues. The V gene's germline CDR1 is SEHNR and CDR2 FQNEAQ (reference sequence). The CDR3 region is CASSPKGWGQRTGELFF. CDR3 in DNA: TGTGCCAGCAGCCCCAAGGGCTGGGGACAGAGAACCGGGGAGCTGTTTTTT.

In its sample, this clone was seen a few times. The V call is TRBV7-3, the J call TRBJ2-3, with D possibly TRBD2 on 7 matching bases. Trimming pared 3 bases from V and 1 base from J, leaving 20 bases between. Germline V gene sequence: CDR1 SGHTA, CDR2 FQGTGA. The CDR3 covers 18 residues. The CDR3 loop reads CASSFLGGGPGGTDTQYF. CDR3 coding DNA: TGTGCCAGCAGCTTCCTCGGCGGGGGCCCTGGGGGCACAGATACGCAGTATTTT.

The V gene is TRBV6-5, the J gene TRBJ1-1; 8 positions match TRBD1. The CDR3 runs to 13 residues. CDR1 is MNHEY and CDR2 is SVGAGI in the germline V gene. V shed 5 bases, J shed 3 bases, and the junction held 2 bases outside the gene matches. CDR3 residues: CASSDRGYTEAFF. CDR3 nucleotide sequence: TGTGCCAGCAGTGACAGGGGTTACACTGAAGCTTTCTTT.

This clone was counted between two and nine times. DNA of the CDR3: TGTGCCAGCAGCTTCGACCGGGACCCAGTCTACGAGCAGTACTTC. It is translated as CASSFDRDPVYEQYF. The genes are TRBV11-2 and TRBJ2-7; TRBD1 or TRBD2 may be the D gene (5 bases each). The CDR3 contains 15 residues. Germline loops: CDR1 SGHAT, CDR2 FQNNGV. Trimming stripped 3 bases from V and 3 bases from J, with 15 bases between.

The chain's CDR3 is CAWSWGQGPSEAFF. CDR3 in DNA: TGTGCCTGGAGTTGGGGACAGGGGCCTAGCGAAGCTTTCTTT. The V gene is TRBV30, the J gene TRBJ1-1; the match to TRBD1 covers 10 bases. The J segment lost 8 bases and the V segment lost 2 bases, leaving 8 bases of the junction unmatched. This CDR3 has 14 residues. The V gene's germline CDR1 is GTSNPN and CDR2 SVGIG (reference sequence).

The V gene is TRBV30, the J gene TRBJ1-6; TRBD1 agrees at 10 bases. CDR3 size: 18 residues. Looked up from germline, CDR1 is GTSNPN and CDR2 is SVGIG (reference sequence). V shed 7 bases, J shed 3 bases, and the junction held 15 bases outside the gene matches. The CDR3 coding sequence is TGTGCCTCGCTATCCGGGACAGGGGTGAGGAGCTATAATTCACCCCTCCACTTT. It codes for CASLSGTGVRSYNSPLHF.

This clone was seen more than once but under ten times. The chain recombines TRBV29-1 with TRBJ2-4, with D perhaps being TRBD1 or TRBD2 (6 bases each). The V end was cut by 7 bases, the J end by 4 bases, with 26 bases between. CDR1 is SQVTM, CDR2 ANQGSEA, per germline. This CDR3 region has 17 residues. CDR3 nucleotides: TGCAGCGCGTCTCGGGGGCAGGCCCAAACGGGTAAAAACATTCAGTACTTC. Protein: CSASRGQAQTGKNIQYF.

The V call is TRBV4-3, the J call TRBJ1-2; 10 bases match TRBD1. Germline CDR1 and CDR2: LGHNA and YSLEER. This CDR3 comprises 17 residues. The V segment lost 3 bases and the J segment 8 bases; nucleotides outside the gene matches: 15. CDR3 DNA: TGCGCCAGCAGCCAGTGGACAGGGGGGCGCAGGTTTGGCGGCTACACCTTC. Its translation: CASSQWTGGRRFGGYTF.

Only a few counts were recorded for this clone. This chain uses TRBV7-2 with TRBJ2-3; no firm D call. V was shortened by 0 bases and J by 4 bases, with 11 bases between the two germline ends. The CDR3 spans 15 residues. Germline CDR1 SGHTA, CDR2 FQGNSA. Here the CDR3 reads CASSLAVTTPDTQYF. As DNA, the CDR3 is TGTGCCAGCAGCTTAGCGGTTACGACCCCAGATACGCAGTATTTT. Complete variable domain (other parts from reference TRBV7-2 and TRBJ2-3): GAGVSQSPSNKVTEKGKDVELRCDPISGHTALYWYRQSLGQGLEFLIYFQGNSAPDKSGLPSDRFSAERTGGSVSTLTIQRTQQEDSAVYLCASSLAVTTPDTQYFGPGTRLTVL.

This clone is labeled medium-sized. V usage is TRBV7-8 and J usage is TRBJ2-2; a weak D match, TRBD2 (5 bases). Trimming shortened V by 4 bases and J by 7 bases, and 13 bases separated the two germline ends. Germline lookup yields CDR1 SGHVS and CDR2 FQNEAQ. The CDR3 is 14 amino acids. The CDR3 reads CASSSRRGNGELFF. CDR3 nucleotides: TGTGCCAGCAGCTCAAGAAGAGGGAACGGGGAGCTGTTTTTT.

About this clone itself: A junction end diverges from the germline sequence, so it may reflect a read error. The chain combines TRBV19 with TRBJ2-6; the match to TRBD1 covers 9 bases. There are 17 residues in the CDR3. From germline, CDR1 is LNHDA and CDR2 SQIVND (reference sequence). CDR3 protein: CASSIGQGYSRANVLTF. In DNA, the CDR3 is TGTGCCAGTAGTATCGGACAGGGGTACTCTCGGGCCAACGTCCTGACTTTC.

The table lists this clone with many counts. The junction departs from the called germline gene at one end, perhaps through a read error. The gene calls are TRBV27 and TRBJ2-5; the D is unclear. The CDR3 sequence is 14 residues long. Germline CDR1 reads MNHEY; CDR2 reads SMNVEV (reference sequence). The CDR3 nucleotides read TGTGCCAGCAGCCTAAGGGCCCACCAAGGGACCCAGTACTTC. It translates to CASSLRAHQGTQYF.

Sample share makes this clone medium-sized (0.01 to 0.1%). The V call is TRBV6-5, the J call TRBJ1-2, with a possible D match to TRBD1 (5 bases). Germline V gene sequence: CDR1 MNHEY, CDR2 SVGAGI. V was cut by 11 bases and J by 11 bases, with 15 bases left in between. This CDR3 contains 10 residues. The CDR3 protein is CAAGREGYTF. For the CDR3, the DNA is TGTGCCGCCGGACGGGAGGGGTACACCTTC.

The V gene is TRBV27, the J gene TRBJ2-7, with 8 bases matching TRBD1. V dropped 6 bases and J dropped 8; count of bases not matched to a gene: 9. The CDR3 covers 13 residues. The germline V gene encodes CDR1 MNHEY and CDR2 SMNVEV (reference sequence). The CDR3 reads CASSPGQGTKQYF. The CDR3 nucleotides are TGTGCCAGCAGCCCCGGACAGGGTACGAAGCAGTACTTC.

The CDR3: CASIHMPEAYEQYF. CDR3 nucleotide sequence: TGTGCCAGCATCCACATGCCCGAAGCCTACGAGCAGTACTTC. The V gene is TRBV5-3, the J gene TRBJ2-7, with D hard to call. TRBV5-3 is an ORF; its function is uncertain. The germline V and J ends were trimmed by 8 bases and 2 bases, with 17 bases remaining between them. This CDR3 is built from 14 residues.

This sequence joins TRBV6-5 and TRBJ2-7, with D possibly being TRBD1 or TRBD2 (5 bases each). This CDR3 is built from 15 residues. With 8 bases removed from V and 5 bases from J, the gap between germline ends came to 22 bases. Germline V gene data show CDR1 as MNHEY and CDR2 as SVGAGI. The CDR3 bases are TGTGCCAGCGGGCGAAGGGAGCAGGGCCTGCACGAGCAGTACTTC. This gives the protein CASGRREQGLHEQYF.

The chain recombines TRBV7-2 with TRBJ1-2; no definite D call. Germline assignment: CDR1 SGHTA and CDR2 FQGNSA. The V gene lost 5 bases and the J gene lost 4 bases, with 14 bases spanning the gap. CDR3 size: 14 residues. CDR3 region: CASSPTGIPYGYTF. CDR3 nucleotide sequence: TGTGCCAGCAGCCCGACCGGGATACCCTATGGCTACACCTTC.

The CDR3 region has the DNA TGTGCCAGCAGTTACGCCCGAGGGGGAGGCACCGGGGAGCTGTTTTTT. This encodes CASSYARGGGTGELFF. The chain employs TRBV6-6 and TRBJ2-2; D may be TRBD1 or TRBD2 (6 bases each). The CDR3 runs 16 residues. The ends were cut back, 2 bases at V and 4 bases at J, with 14 bases in the middle. Per germline, CDR1 MNHNY and CDR2 SVGAGI (reference sequence).

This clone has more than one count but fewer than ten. CDR3 region: CASGNRVGTGELFF. In DNA, the CDR3 is TGTGCCAGCGGGAACAGGGTGGGCACCGGGGAGCTGTTTTTT. The V gene is TRBV6-5, the J gene TRBJ2-2; a possible D gene is TRBD1 (6 bases). The CDR3 is 14 amino acids. Germline lookup yields CDR1 MNHEY and CDR2 SVGAGI. V lost 8 bases and J 4 bases, leaving 14 bases between the germline ends.

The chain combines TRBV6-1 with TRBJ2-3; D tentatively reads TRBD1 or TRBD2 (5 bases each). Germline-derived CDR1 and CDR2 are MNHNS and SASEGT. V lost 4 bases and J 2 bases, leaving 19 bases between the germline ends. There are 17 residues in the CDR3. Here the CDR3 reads CASSAGTSLLYTDTQYF. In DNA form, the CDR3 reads TGTGCCAGCAGTGCCGGGACGAGCCTACTGTACACAGATACGCAGTATTTT.

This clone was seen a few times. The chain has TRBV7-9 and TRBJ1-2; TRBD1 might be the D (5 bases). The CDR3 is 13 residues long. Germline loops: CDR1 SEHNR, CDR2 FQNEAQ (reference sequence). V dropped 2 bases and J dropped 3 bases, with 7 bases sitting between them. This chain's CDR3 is CASSLTGDYGYTF. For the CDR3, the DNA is TGTGCCAGCAGCTTAACGGGGGACTATGGCTACACCTTC.

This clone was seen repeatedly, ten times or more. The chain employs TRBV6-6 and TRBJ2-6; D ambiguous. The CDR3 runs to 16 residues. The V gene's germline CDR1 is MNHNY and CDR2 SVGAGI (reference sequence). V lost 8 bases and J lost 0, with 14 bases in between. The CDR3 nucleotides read TGTGCCAGCGGGCTGGATCTGACCTCTGGGGCCAACGTCCTGACTTTC. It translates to CASGLDLTSGANVLTF.

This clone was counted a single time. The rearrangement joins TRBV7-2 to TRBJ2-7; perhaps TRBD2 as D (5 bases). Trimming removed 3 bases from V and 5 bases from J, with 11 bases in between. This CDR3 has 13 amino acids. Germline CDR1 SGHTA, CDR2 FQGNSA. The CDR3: CASSFGLDDEQYF. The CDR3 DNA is TGTGCCAGCAGCTTCGGACTGGATGACGAGCAGTACTTC. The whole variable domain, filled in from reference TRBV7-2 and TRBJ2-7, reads GAGVSQSPSNKVTEKGKDVELRCDPISGHTALYWYRQSLGQGLEFLIYFQGNSAPDKSGLPSDRFSAERTGGSVSTLTIQRTQQEDSAVYLCASSFGLDDEQYFGPGTRLTVT.

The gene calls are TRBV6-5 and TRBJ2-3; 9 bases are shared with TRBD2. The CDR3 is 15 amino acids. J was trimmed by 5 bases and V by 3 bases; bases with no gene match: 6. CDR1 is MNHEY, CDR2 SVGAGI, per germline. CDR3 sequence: CASSYGGRARDTQYF. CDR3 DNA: TGTGCCAGCAGTTATGGCGGGAGGGCGAGAGATACGCAGTATTTT.

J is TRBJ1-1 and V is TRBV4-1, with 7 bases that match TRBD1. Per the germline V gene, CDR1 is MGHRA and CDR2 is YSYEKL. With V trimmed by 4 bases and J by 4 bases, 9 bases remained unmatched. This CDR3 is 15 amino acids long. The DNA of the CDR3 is TGCGCCAGCAGCCGGCTCAGGGGGAGTGGCACTGAAGCTTTCTTT. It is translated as CASSRLRGSGTEAFF.

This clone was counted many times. CDR3: CSASTGVEAFF. The CDR3 nucleotides are TGCAGTGCTTCCACAGGGGTTGAAGCTTTCTTT. This chain links TRBV20-1 with TRBJ1-1, with 7 bases aligning to TRBD1. The length of the CDR3 is 11 residues. Looked up from germline, CDR1 is DFQATT and CDR2 is SNEGSKA (reference sequence). The trim removed 5 bases at V and 7 bases at J, leaving 4 bases unmatched.

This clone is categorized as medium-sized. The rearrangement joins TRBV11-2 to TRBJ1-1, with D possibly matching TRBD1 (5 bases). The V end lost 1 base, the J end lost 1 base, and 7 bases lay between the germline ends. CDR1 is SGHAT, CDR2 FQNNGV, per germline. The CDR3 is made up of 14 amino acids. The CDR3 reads CASSLVRGNTEAFF. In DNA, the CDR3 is TGTGCCAGCAGCTTAGTTAGGGGGAACACTGAAGCTTTCTTT.

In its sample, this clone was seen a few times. The CDR3 region is CASSHDEGGTEAFF. The CDR3 DNA reads TGTGCCAGCAGCCACGACGAGGGGGGCACTGAAGCTTTCTTT. The chain couples TRBV5-4 to TRBJ1-1; possible D gene TRBD1, 6 bases. This CDR3 has 14 residues. The V and J ends lost 4 bases and 4 bases respectively, with 14 bases between them. Germline CDR1 and CDR2: SGHNT and YYREEE (reference sequence).